The 18 T cell receptor beta chains presented below share a single source sample, sequenced in a study of radiotherapy plus CTLA-4 blockade in lung cancer. Profiling relied on immunoSEQ multiplex PCR, and the TCRdb table lists in-frame clones only, not all of them. The profile shows about 98,000 clones, 75% to 85% of them singletons. The specimen was peripheral blood, collected from a patient treated with radiotherapy plus ipilimumab. These receptor sequences come from a human donor with non-small cell lung cancer who had a partial response to radiotherapy plus ipilimumab.

V usage is TRBV4-1 and J usage is TRBJ2-7; 7 positions agree with TRBD1. Germline assignment: CDR1 MGHRA and CDR2 YSYEKL. The CDR3 spans 14 residues. The V gene end was trimmed by 4 bases and the J gene end by 3 bases; junction bases not matched to a gene: 6. The DNA for the CDR3 is TGCGCCAGCAGCCGGGACAGCACATACTACGAGCAGTACTTC. Its protein is CASSRDSTYYEQYF.

The rearrangement uses TRBV7-9 and TRBJ2-1, with 9 nucleotides matching TRBD1. CDR1 and CDR2 (germline): SEHNR, FQNEAQ (reference sequence). Trimming removed 1 base from V and 7 bases from J; junction bases left unmatched: 5. The CDR3 has 15 residues. CDR3 amino acids: CASSLGWDRVNEQFF. Here the CDR3 DNA reads TGTGCCAGCAGCTTAGGGTGGGACAGGGTGAATGAGCAGTTCTTC.

The chain couples TRBV11-2 to TRBJ2-5, with a possible D match to TRBD2 (6 bases). Germline V gene data show CDR1 as SGHAT and CDR2 as FQNNGV. V was cut by 3 bases and J by 1 base, with 21 bases left in between. This CDR3 is built from 18 residues. As DNA, the CDR3 is TGTGCCAGCAGCTTTCCCTCCTCCGGGAGAGGGTCCCAAGAGACCCAGTACTTC. Residues: CASSFPSSGRGSQETQYF.

This clone came up a few times. The chain recombines TRBV28 with TRBJ2-2; maybe TRBD2 (5 bases). Germline values: CDR1 MDHEN, CDR2 SYDVKM. This CDR3 has 14 amino acids. V lost 10 bases and J 6 bases, leaving 18 bases between the germline ends. The CDR3 nucleotides read TGTGCCACCCATGTTCGGGTCGGGGCCGGGGAGCTGTTTTTT. Its protein is CATHVRVGAGELFF.

The V gene is TRBV11-2, the J gene TRBJ2-3, with 8 nucleotides matching TRBD2. With 1 base clipped from V and 3 bases from J, the junction kept 9 bases outside the gene matches. CDR3 length equals 17 residues. Per germline, CDR1 SGHAT and CDR2 FQNNGV. CDR3 in amino acids: CASSLASGGTLTDTQYF. DNA of the CDR3: TGTGCCAGCAGCTTAGCTTCGGGGGGGACACTTACAGATACGCAGTATTTT.

The chain employs TRBV14 and TRBJ2-7, with D tentatively TRBD1 (6 bases). Trimming cost V 1 base and J 3 bases, with 7 bases left between them. The CDR3 length is 13 residues. The germline V gene has CDR1 SGHDN and CDR2 FVKESK. The CDR3 sequence: CASSQVTGYEQYF. The DNA for the CDR3 is TGTGCCAGCAGCCAAGTGACAGGCTACGAGCAGTACTTC.

The chain employs TRBV28 and TRBJ1-5; D is ambiguous. Trimming took 8 bases from V and 0 from J, leaving 8 bases between them. This CDR3 is 13 amino acids long. Germline V lookup: CDR1 MDHEN, CDR2 SYDVKM. In DNA form, the CDR3 reads TGTGCCAGCGGGCAGAGTAGCAATCAGCCCCAGCATTTT. Translating it yields CASGQSSNQPQHF.

The chain employs TRBV19 and TRBJ2-4; D is ambiguous. Germline loops: CDR1 LNHDA, CDR2 SQIVND (reference sequence). The CDR3 spans 13 residues. Trimming took off 8 bases at V and 8 bases at J, with 16 bases between the two ends. The CDR3 loop reads CASSTVHGDIQYF. DNA for the CDR3: TGTGCCAGTTCGACTGTCCACGGCGACATTCAGTACTTC.

V is TRBV28 and J is TRBJ2-2; D not certain. The germline CDR1 and CDR2 sequences are MDHEN and SYDVKM. This CDR3 comprises 12 residues. Trimming took 4 bases from V and 4 from J, leaving 4 bases between them. The CDR3 DNA reads TGTGCCAGCAGTTCCTCCACCGGGGAGCTGTTTTTT. This encodes CASSSSTGELFF. The variable domain in full, completed from reference TRBV28 and TRBJ2-2, reads DVKVTQSSRYLVKRTGEKVFLECVQDMDHENMFWYRQDPGLGLRLIYFSYDVKMKEKGDIPEGYSVSREKKERFSLILESASTNQTSMYLCASSSSTGELFFGEGSRLTVL.

The chain links TRBV7-2 to TRBJ2-3; TRBD2 might be the D (7 bases). The V gene's germline CDR1 is SGHTA and CDR2 FQGNSA. V was cut by 6 bases and J by 4 bases, with 14 bases left in between. This CDR3 has 14 amino acids. The CDR3 loop reads CASSRGGGADTQYF. For the CDR3, the DNA is TGTGCCAGCAGTCGGGGAGGGGGTGCAGATACGCAGTATTTT.

This clone is a singleton in its sample. The chain couples TRBV11-2 to TRBJ1-4; D is undetermined. The CDR3 sequence is 14 residues long. V was cut by 1 base and J by 4 bases, with 7 bases left in between. The germline CDR1 and CDR2 sequences are SGHAT and FQNNGV. The CDR3 spells CASSLGAVNEKLFF. The DNA of the CDR3 is TGTGCCAGCAGCTTAGGGGCCGTTAATGAAAAACTGTTTTTT.

This clone was detected only a few times. The chain joins TRBV28 to TRBJ2-7, with TRBD2 matching 7 bases. Germline V gene lookup returns CDR1 MDHEN and CDR2 SYDVKM. There are 13 residues in the CDR3. V shed 4 bases and J 12 bases; nucleotides not matched to a gene: 12. In DNA form, the CDR3 reads TGTGCCAGCAGTTCCGGGCTAGCGGAGGCGGCGTACTTC. It is translated as CASSSGLAEAAYF.

The rearrangement uses TRBV30 and TRBJ2-7; D may be TRBD2 (5 bases). The ends were cut back, 4 bases at V and 0 bases at J, with 19 bases in the middle. CDR3 size: 16 residues. The V gene's germline CDR1 is GTSNPN and CDR2 SVGIG (reference sequence). CDR3 coding DNA: TGTGCCTGGACCCGGACTGGTTCCATTAGCTCCTACGAGCAGTACTTC. Its protein product is CAWTRTGSISSYEQYF.

The rearrangement links TRBV2 to TRBJ2-1, with D tentatively TRBD2 (6 bases). This CDR3 has 12 amino acids. CDR1 is SNHLY, CDR2 FYNNEI, per germline. Trimming left V 5 bases short and J 9 bases short, with 11 bases between. This CDR3 is CASSNEGGEQFF. CDR3 in DNA: TGTGCCAGCAGTAATGAGGGAGGTGAGCAGTTCTTC.

V and J are TRBV6-5 and TRBJ2-7; the D is unclear. This CDR3 is built from 13 residues. The germline V gene encodes CDR1 MNHEY and CDR2 SVGAGI. Trimming cost V 5 bases and J 3 bases, with 11 bases left between them. The CDR3 protein is CASSEARGYEQYF. The CDR3 region has the DNA TGTGCCAGCAGTGAAGCGCGAGGCTACGAGCAGTACTTC.

This clone came up once. The chain recombines TRBV9 with TRBJ2-7, with TRBD1 matching over 10 bases. Trimming removed 4 bases from V and 7 bases from J; junction bases left unmatched: 8. The CDR3 loop spans 14 amino acids. In germline, CDR1 is SGDLS, CDR2 YYNGEE. As DNA, the CDR3 is TGTGCCAGCAGCCCGGGACAGGGGACGGGGGAGCAGTACTTC. Protein sequence: CASSPGQGTGEQYF.

The V and J genes are TRBV6-1 and TRBJ1-1; D perhaps matches TRBD1 (6 bases). This CDR3 region has 15 residues. The V gene lost 5 bases and the J gene lost 5 bases, with 18 bases spanning the gap. Germline values: CDR1 MNHNS, CDR2 SASEGT. The CDR3 loop is CASSPTLSGVTEAFF. CDR3 DNA sequence: TGTGCCAGCAGTCCAACCCTCTCAGGGGTTACTGAAGCTTTCTTT.

Comments on this clone: One end of the junction fails to match germline, which may point to a read error. The same CDR3 is also encoded by other DNA sequences in this sample. The V call is TRBV2, the J call TRBJ1-1; the match to TRBD1 covers 8 bases. The germline gives CDR1 SNHLY, CDR2 FYNNEI. The CDR3 runs 14 residues. CDR3 DNA sequence: TGTGCCAGCAGTTACCTCGACAGGGGCACTGAAGCTTTCTTC. Translation gives CASSYLDRGTEAFF.